Described below is a single T cell receptor beta chain sequence and its context. Its target is not known. This entry comes from a study of T cell repertoires in cytomegalovirus infection. Study-wide background: Matching HLA type, along with CMV infection, was indicated by public TCR beta signatures. Study findings and constraints: The ex vivo response was dominated by HLA-C-restricted CMV-specific TCR beta clonotypes. Frequencies of public TCR beta families were cumulated, and this identified carriers of CMV plus the relevant HLA.

TCRdb fed the reads into MiXCR, producing one record per CDR3 protein. The sample contains about 180,000 distinct CDR3 sequences, approximately 18% of which appear only once. There are 14 residues in the CDR3. Looked up from germline, CDR1 is SGHDN and CDR2 is FVKESK. V was shortened by 7 bases and J by 1 base, with 8 bases between the two germline ends. The chain carries TRBV14 and TRBJ2-6, with D unclear. Sequenced sample: CD8+ T cells from PBMCs. The TCR originated in a human donor in good health (CMV status not recorded). Some clones in this sample may be carry-over from other donors' samples. DNA for the CDR3: TGTGCCAGCACCGGACGGTCTGGGGCCAACGTCCTGACTTTC. Translated, it gives CASTGRSGANVLTF.